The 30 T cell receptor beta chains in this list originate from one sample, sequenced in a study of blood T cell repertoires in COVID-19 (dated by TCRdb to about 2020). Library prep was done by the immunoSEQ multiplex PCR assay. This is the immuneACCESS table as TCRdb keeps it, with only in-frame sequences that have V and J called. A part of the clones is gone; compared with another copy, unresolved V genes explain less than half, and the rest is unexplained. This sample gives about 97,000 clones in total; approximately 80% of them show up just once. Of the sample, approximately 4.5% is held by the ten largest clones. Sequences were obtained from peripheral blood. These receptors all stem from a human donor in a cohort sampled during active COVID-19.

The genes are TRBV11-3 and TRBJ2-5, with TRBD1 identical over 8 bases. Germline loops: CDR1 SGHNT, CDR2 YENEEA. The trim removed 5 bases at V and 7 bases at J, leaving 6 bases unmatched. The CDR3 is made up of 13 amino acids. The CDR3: CASSLGDRTTQYF. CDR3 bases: TGTGCCAGCAGCCTAGGGGACAGGACGACCCAGTACTTC.

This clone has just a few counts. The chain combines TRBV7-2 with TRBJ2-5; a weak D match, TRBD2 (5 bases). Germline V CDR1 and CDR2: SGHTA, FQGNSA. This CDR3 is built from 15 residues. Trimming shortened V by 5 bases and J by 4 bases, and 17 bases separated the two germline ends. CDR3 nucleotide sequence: TGTGCCAGCAGCCCAGCCCCCCGGGGAACAGAGACCCAGTACTTC. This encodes CASSPAPRGTETQYF.

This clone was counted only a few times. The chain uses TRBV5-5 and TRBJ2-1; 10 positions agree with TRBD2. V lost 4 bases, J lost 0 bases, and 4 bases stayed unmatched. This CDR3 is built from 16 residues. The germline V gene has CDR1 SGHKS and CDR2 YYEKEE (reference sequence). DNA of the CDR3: TGTGCCAGCAGCATACTAGCGGGGACCTCCTACAATGAGCAGTTCTTC. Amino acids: CASSILAGTSYNEQFF. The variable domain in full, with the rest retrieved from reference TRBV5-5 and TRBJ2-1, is DAGVTQSPTHLIKTRGQQVTLRCSPISGHKSVSWYQQVLGQGPQFIFQYYEKEERGRGNFPDRFSARQFPNYSSELNVNALLLGDSALYLCASSILAGTSYNEQFFGPGTRLTVL.

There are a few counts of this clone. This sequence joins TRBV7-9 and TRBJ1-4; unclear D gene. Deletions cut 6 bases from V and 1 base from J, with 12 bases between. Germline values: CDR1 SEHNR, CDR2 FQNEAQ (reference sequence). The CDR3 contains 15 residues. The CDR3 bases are TGTGCCAGCAGTCCACGCGGGGTAACTAATGAAAAACTGTTTTTT. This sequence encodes CASSPRGVTNEKLFF.

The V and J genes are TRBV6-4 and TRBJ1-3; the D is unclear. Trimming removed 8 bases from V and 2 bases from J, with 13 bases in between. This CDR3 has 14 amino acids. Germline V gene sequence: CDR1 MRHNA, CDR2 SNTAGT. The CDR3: CASQAVYPGNTIYF. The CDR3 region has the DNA TGTGCCAGCCAGGCAGTTTATCCTGGAAACACCATATATTTT.

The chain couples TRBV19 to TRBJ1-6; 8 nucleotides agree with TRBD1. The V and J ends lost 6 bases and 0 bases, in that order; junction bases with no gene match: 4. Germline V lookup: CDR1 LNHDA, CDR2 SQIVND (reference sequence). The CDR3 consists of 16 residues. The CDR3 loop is CASRAGGFSYNSPLHF. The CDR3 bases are TGTGCCAGTAGGGCAGGGGGCTTCTCCTATAATTCACCCCTCCACTTT.

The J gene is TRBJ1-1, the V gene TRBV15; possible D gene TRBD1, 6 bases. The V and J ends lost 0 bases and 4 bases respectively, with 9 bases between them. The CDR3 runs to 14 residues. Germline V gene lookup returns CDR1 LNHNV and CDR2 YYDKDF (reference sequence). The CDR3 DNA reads TGTGCCACCAGCAGAGATGGGGGCGTCACTGAAGCTTTCTTT. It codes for CATSRDGGVTEAFF.

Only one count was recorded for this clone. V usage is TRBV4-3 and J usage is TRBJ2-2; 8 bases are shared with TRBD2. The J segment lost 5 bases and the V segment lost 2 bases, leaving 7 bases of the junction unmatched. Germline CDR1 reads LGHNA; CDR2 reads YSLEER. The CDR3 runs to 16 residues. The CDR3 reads CASSQSSGGATGELFF. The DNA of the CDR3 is TGCGCCAGCAGCCAATCGTCGGGGGGGGCAACCGGGGAGCTGTTTTTT.

The CDR3 nucleotides are TGTGCCAGTACGTGGGGTAGCGGGGGGGCCACAGATACGCAGTATTTT. Translated, it gives CASTWGSGGATDTQYF. The rearrangement uses TRBV3-1 (or the pseudogene TRBV3-2) and TRBJ2-3, with 11 bases that match TRBD2. This CDR3 contains 16 residues. Germline V CDR1 and CDR2: LGHDT, YNNKEL (reference sequence). V shed 9 bases, J shed 2 bases, and the junction held 10 bases outside the gene matches.

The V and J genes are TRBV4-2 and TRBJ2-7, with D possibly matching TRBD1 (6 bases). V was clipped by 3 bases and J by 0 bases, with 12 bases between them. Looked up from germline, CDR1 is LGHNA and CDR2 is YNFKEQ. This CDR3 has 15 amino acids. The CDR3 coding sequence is TGTGCCAGCAGCCAGGCAGGACAGAGCTCCTACGAGCAGTACTTC. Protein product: CASSQAGQSSYEQYF.

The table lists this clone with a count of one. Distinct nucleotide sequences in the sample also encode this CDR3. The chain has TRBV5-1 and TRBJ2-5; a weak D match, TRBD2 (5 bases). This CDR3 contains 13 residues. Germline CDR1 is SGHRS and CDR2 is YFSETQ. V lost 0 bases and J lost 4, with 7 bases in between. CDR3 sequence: CASSLDRGETQYF. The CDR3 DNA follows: TGCGCCAGCAGCTTGGATCGGGGAGAGACCCAGTACTTC.

The CDR3 loop reads CASSAPGTGLAGELFF. The DNA of the CDR3 is TGCGCCAGCAGCGCCCCCGGGACAGGGTTGGCGGGGGAGCTGTTTTTT. The chain carries TRBV5-1 and TRBJ2-2; TRBD1 matches 9 bases. The CDR3 spans 16 residues. The germline V gene has CDR1 SGHRS and CDR2 YFSETQ. V lost 4 bases, J lost 8 bases, and 12 bases stayed unmatched.

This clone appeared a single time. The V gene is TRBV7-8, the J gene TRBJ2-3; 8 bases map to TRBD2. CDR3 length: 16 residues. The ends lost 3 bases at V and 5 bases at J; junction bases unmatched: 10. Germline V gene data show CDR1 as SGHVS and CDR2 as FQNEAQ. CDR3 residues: CASSFTTGTSEDTQYF. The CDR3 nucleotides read TGTGCCAGCAGCTTCACAACCGGGACTAGTGAAGATACGCAGTATTTT.

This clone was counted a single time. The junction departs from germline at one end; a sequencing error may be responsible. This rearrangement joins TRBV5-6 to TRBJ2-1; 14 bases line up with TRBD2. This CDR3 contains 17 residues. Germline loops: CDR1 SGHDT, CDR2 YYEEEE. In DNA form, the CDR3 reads TGTGCCAGCAACTTGTTCGCGGGACTAGCGGGGGCGGTTGAGCAGTTCTTC. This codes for CASNLFAGLAGAVEQFF.

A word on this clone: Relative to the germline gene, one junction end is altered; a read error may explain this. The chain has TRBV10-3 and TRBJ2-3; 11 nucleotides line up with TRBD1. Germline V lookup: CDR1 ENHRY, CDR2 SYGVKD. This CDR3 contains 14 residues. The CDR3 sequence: CAMSGTGGTDTQYF. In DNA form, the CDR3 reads TGTGCCATGAGTGGGACAGGGGGTACAGATACGCAGTATTTT.

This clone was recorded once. For the CDR3, the DNA is TGTGCCAGCAGCCGAAGGACTAGCGGGGGGGGCAATGAGCAGTTCTTC. It yields the protein CASSRRTSGGGNEQFF. V and J are TRBV7-6 and TRBJ2-1; 15 positions match TRBD2. There are 16 residues in the CDR3. V shed 5 bases, J shed 6 bases, and the junction held 5 bases outside the gene matches. The germline gives CDR1 SGHVS, CDR2 FNYEAQ.

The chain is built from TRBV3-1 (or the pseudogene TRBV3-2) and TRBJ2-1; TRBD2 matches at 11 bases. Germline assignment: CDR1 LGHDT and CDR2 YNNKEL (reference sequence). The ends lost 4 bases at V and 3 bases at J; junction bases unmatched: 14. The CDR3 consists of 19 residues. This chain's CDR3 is CASSPTGGTSGGNYNEQFF. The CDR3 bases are TGTGCCAGCAGCCCCACGGGAGGAACTAGCGGGGGCAACTACAATGAGCAGTTCTTC.

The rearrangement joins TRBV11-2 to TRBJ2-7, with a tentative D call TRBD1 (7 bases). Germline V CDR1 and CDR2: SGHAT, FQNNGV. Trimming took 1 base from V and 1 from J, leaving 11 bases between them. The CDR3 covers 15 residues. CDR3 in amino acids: CASSLAAGQSYEQYF. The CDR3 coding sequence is TGTGCCAGCAGCTTAGCGGCGGGACAGTCCTACGAGCAGTACTTC.

Here the CDR3 reads CASSLLAGGPLETQYF. In DNA form, the CDR3 reads TGTGCCAGCAGCTTACTAGCGGGGGGTCCCCTCGAGACCCAGTACTTC. This chain joins TRBV11-2 and TRBJ2-5, with 11 bases identical to TRBD2. Trimming removed 2 bases from V and 5 bases from J; junction bases left unmatched: 7. The CDR3 extends over 16 amino acids. Germline-derived CDR1 and CDR2 are SGHAT and FQNNGV.

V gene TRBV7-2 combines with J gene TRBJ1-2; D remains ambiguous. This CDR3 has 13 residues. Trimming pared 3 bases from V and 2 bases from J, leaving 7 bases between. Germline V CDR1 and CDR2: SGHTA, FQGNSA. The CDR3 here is CASSLELNYGYTF. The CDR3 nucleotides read TGTGCCAGCAGCTTGGAGCTCAACTATGGCTACACCTTC.

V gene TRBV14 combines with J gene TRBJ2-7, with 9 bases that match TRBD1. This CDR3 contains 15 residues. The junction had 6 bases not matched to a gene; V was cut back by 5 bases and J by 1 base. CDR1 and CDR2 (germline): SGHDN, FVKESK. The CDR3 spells CASSTYRGQSYEQYF. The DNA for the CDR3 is TGTGCCAGCAGCACCTACAGGGGGCAGTCCTACGAGCAGTACTTC.

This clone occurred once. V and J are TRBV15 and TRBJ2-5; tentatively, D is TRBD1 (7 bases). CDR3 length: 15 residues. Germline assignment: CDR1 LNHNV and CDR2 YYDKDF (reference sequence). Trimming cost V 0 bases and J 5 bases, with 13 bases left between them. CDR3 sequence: CATSRERPGGETQYF. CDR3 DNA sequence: TGTGCCACCAGCAGAGAGAGGCCAGGGGGGGAGACCCAGTACTTC.

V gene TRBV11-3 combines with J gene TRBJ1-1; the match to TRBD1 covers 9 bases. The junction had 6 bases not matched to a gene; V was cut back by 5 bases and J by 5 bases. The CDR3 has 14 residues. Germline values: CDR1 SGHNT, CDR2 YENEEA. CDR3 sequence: CASSQTGGVTEAFF. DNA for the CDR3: TGTGCCAGCAGCCAGACAGGGGGGGTGACTGAAGCTTTCTTT.

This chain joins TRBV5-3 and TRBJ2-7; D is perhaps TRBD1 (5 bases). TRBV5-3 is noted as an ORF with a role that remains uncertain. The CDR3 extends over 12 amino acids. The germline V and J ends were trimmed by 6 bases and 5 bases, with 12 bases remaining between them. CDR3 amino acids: CARTQGPHEQYF. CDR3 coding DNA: TGTGCCAGAACTCAGGGTCCCCACGAGCAGTACTTC.

In nucleotides, the CDR3 is TGTGCCAGCAGGCCACTCCGAGGGGGTTCGAACACCGGGGAGCTGTTTTTT. Protein product: CASRPLRGGSNTGELFF. The V gene is TRBV27, the J gene TRBJ2-2; D may be TRBD1 (6 bases). Trimming shortened V by 6 bases and J by 0 bases, and 17 bases separated the two germline ends. CDR3 size: 17 residues. CDR1 is MNHEY and CDR2 is SMNVEV in the germline V gene (reference sequence).

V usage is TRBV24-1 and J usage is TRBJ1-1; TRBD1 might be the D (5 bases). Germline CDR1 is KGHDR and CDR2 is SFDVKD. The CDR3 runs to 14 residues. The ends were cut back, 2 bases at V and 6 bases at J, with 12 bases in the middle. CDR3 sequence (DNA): TGTGCCACCAGTGATTCGTTAGGACAACCTGAAGCTTTCTTT. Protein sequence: CATSDSLGQPEAFF.

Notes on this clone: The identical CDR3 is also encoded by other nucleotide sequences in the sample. The CDR3 nucleotides are TGTGCCAGCAGCCAAAACAGGGGCCGGTACGAGCAGTACTTC. Amino acids: CASSQNRGRYEQYF. The gene calls are TRBV3-1 (or the pseudogene TRBV3-2) and TRBJ2-7; TRBD1 matches at 7 bases. The V and J ends lost 2 bases and 4 bases, in that order; junction bases with no gene match: 5. The CDR3 length is 14 residues. Germline values: CDR1 LGHDT, CDR2 YNNKEL (reference sequence).

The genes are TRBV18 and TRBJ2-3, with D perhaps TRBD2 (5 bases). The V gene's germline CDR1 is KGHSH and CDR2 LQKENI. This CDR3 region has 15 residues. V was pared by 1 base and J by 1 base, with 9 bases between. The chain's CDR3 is CASSPQGDGTDTQYF. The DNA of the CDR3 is TGTGCCAGCTCACCACAGGGAGATGGCACAGATACGCAGTATTTT. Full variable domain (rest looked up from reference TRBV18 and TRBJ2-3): NAGVMQNPRHLVRRRGQEARLRCSPMKGHSHVYWYRQLPEEGLKFMVYLQKENIIDESGMPKERFSAEFPKEGPSILRIQQVVRGDSAAYFCASSPQGDGTDTQYFGPGTRLTVL.

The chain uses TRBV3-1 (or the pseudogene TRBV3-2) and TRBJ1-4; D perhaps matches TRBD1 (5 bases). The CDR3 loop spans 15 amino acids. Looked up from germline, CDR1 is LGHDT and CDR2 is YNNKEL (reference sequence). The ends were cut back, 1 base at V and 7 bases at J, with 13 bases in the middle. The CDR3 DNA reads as TGTGCCAGCAGCCAAGTTTTCACTACAGGTGAAAAACTGTTTTTT. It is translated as CASSQVFTTGEKLFF.

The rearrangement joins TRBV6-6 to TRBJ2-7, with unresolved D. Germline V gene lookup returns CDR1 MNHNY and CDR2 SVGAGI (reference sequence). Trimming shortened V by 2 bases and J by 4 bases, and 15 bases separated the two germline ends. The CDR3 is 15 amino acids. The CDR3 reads CASSYLAGPSYEQYF. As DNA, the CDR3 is TGTGCCAGCAGTTACCTCGCAGGCCCATCATACGAGCAGTACTTC.